This T cell receptor (beta chain) was recovered during a study of PD-L1 blockade in urothelial cancer. Overall study: Atezolizumab was started by patients at some point between 2012 and 2014 at 1,200 mg intravenously every 3 weeks. Counts from blood samples showed a median of 141,255 T cells.

This CDR3 has 14 amino acids. CDR1 and CDR2 (germline): LNHDA, SQIVND (reference sequence). The V end lost 5 bases, the J end lost 4 bases, and 12 bases lay between the germline ends. TCRdb's table, derived via immunoSEQ multiplex PCR, lists solely in-frame clones and lacks some. The sample carries some 50,000 clones, around nine tenths recorded once. Indicated time point: pretreatment peripheral blood. Findings of the study overall: Tumor-associated TCR clones expanded more in blood at 3 weeks in patients with durable benefit.

On this clone itself: Its antigen remains unidentified.

The receptor was isolated from a woman aged 55 to 70 with urothelial cancer. The chain uses TRBV19 and TRBJ2-1; D may be TRBD1 (6 bases). Sequenced material: PBMCs, taken around atezolizumab (anti-PD-L1) treatment. The CDR3 nucleotides are TGTGCCAGTAGTCGCTCTAGGGGGTACAATGAGCAGTTCTTC. Amino acid sequence: CASSRSRGYNEQFF.